This TCR beta chain appears in the sequencing data of a study of CD8 T cells in Susac syndrome. CDR3 length equals 13 residues. Germline V lookup: CDR1 MGHRA, CDR2 YSYEKL. The ends lost 6 bases at V and 6 bases at J; junction bases unmatched: 2. Healthy donors were controls matched for age and sex. TEMRA cells underwent FACS enrichment and CD8+ and CD4+ T cells underwent negative isolation. A word on this clonotype: What it binds is not known.

Notes on the study in general: As the study acknowledged, the number of individuals in its TCR sequencing and HLA analysis was relatively small.

Roughly 0.45 to 1 ug RNA was reverse transcribed with random hexamers. A multiplex approach, immunoSEQ multiplex PCR, amplified TCR beta CDR3 across 54 Vbeta and 13 Jbeta. TCRdb analysed the immunoSEQ multiplex PCR reads with MiXCR anew, one entry per CDR3 protein. Seen here are around 45,000 distinct CDR3 sequences, 90% to 95% observed once, and the top ten hold roughly 0.4%. Sequenced sample: CD8+ T cells from PBMCs. The source is a human donor in good health. This rearrangement joins TRBV4-1 to TRBJ2-1, with 10 bases fitting TRBD2. This chain's CDR3 is CASRGTSVNEQFF. The CDR3 DNA reads TGCGCCAGCAGAGGGACTAGCGTCAATGAGCAGTTCTTC.